A selection of T cell receptor beta chains follows, all from one sample in a study of blood T cell repertoires in COVID-19. Generated by immunoSEQ multiplex PCR, the TCRdb table keeps only in-frame clones and is missing some. Found here are approximately 290,000 clones, about 85% of them singletons; the top ten hold 0.85% to 1%. The source material was peripheral blood. The origin of the receptors is a human donor with COVID-19, enrolled during active disease. The donor label of this sample is uncertain. Both conserved end residues are part of each CDR3. The D gene is left open where the match is weak. Only some rows state a clone size, as once, few, many or a class for expanded clones.

V gene,D gene,clone size,J gene,CDR3 DNA,CDR3 protein
TRBV7-6,-,few,TRBJ1-4,TGTGCCAGCAGCCGTCCCGGGGCAACTAATGAAAAACTGTTTTTT,CASSRPGATNEKLFF
TRBV6-5,TRBD1,-,TRBJ2-1,TGTGCCAGCCGTCTTGGACAGGGGACCTACAATGAGCAGTTCTTC,CASRLGQGTYNEQFF
TRBV2,-,-,TRBJ2-3,TGTGCCAGCAGGGGCGGGGCGAGCACAGATACGCAGTATTTT,CASRGGASTDTQYF
TRBV5-1,TRBD1,-,TRBJ1-4,TGCGCCAGCAGCTTGGGACAGGGGGAAAAACTGTTTTTT,CASSLGQGEKLFF
TRBV19,-,once,TRBJ1-1,TGTGCCAGTAGCCTAGGGGTTTGGGACACTGAAGCTTTCTTT,CASSLGVWDTEAFF
TRBV6-5,-,-,TRBJ1-1,TGTGCCGTTCGGTGGGGGGAGACTGAAGCTTTCTTT,CAVRWGETEAFF
TRBV5-4,-,-,TRBJ2-7,TGTGCCAGCAGCTTGGACAGGAGCACTCTGTACGAGCAGTACTTC,CASSLDRSTLYEQYF
TRBV5-4,-,once,TRBJ2-7,TGTGCCAGCAGCTTGGCTGAGGCGTTAAACTACGAGCAGTACTTC,CASSLAEALNYEQYF
TRBV27,TRBD2,-,TRBJ2-1,TGTGCCAGCAGTGTGGCTAGCGGGAGTATAATTGTGCGGAATGAGCAGTTCTTC,CASSVASGSIIVRNEQFF
TRBV20-1,-,few,TRBJ1-2,TGCAGTGCTAGTGCGACATCGGCGGGGGGTGGCTACACCTTC,CSASATSAGGGYTF
TRBV11-1,-,-,TRBJ2-2,TGTGCCAGCAGCTTAGTCCCGACTGCGGCCGGGGAGCTGTTTTTT,CASSLVPTAAGELFF
TRBV27,-,-,TRBJ1-2,TGTGCCAGCAGTTTACTTGTTCCAGGGTCGAAAGGCTACACCTTC,CASSLLVPGSKGYTF
TRBV7-2,-,-,TRBJ2-1,TGTGCCAGCAGCTTGGCTCGGAGGGATGAGCAGTTCTTC,CASSLARRDEQFF
TRBV15,TRBD1,-,TRBJ1-2,TGTGCCACCAGCAGAGGCGGACAGGGACTCTATGGCTACACCTTC,CATSRGGQGLYGYTF
TRBV28,-,-,TRBJ1-6,TGTGCCAGCAGTCTTTTCGGGGCCAGGGGCTCCTATAATTCACCCCTCCACTTT,CASSLFGARGSYNSPLHF
TRBV12-3/TRBV12-4,-,-,TRBJ1-2,TGTGCCAGCAGCGGACCTTACCAGGGCGGCTACACCTTC,CASSGPYQGGYTF
TRBV19,-,-,TRBJ1-3,TGTGCCAGTAATTCCGCGGAGTTCTCCTCTGGAAACACCATATATTTT,CASNSAEFSSGNTIYF
TRBV19,-,-,TRBJ1-1,TGTGCCAGTAGCCAAGCGGCAAGAATATACACTGAAGCTTTCTTT,CASSQAARIYTEAFF
TRBV18,-,-,TRBJ1-3,TGTGCCAGCTCCCCGGGACATATAGACACCATATATTTT,CASSPGHIDTIYF
TRBV30,TRBD2,-,TRBJ2-3,TGTGCCTGGAGTGTTTTCGGAGCGGGGGGCACAGATACGCAGTATTTT,CAWSVFGAGGTDTQYF
TRBV30,-,-,TRBJ1-1,TGTGCCTGGACCGAGGACAGCCATGAAGCTTTCTTT,CAWTEDSHEAFF
TRBV7-9,-,-,TRBJ1-6,TGTGCCAGCAGCTTGGCGACAGCCTATAATTCACCCCTCCACTTT,CASSLATAYNSPLHF
TRBV15,TRBD1,-,TRBJ2-5,TGTGCCACCAGCACGGGACAGATCCAAGAGACCCAGTACTTC,CATSTGQIQETQYF
TRBV6-6,TRBD1,once,TRBJ1-2,TGTGCCAGCAGCCGAAACCCGCAGACAGGGTACCACTATGGCTACACCTTC,CASSRNPQTGYHYGYTF
TRBV5-5,TRBD1,-,TRBJ2-6,TGTGCCAGCAGCTTGGTTAGGGGGCAGGGCTCTGGGGCCAACGTCCTGACTTTC,CASSLVRGQGSGANVLTF
TRBV7-2,TRBD1,-,TRBJ1-2,TGTGCCAGCAGCTGGACAGGTCGTGAGGAGGGCTACACCTTC,CASSWTGREEGYTF
TRBV14,TRBD1,once,TRBJ2-1,TGTGCCAGCAGGGGCGACAGGGGCTCCTACAATGAGCAGTTCTTC,CASRGDRGSYNEQFF
TRBV9,TRBD2,-,TRBJ2-1,TGTGCCAGCAGCCCCCGACTAGCGGGAGGGCCGTACGAGCAGTTCTTC,CASSPRLAGGPYEQFF
TRBV10-3,-,-,TRBJ1-2,TGTGCCATCAGTGAGTCGACTGACAGAGGCGGTGGCTACACCTTC,CAISESTDRGGGYTF
TRBV2,-,-,TRBJ2-2,TGTGCCAGCACCGGGATAGCAAACACCGGGGAGCTGTTTTTT,CASTGIANTGELFF
TRBV4-3,TRBD2,-,TRBJ2-7,TGCGCCAGCAGCCAAGATTCAGTTGCGGGGGAGGCCTACGAGCAGTACTTC,CASSQDSVAGEAYEQYF
TRBV12-3/TRBV12-4,-,-,TRBJ2-3,TGTGCCAGCAGTTTAGGCGGGGATACGCAGTATTTT,CASSLGGDTQYF
TRBV18,TRBD1,-,TRBJ1-1,TGTGCCAGCTCTTACTCGAGGGGGCAAGAAGCTTTCTTT,CASSYSRGQEAFF
TRBV11-2,TRBD1,-,TRBJ2-1,TGTGCCAGCAGCCCTCGACAGGGGGGGGATGAGCAGTTCTTC,CASSPRQGGDEQFF
TRBV11-2,TRBD2,few,TRBJ2-5,TGTGCCAGCAGCTTTTTAGCGGGAGGAGAGACCCAGTACTTC,CASSFLAGGETQYF
TRBV5-4,TRBD2,-,TRBJ2-3,TGTGCCAGCAGCTTCGGCGGGAGTATGGGGATAACAGATACGCAGTATTTT,CASSFGGSMGITDTQYF
TRBV7-3,-,once,TRBJ2-5,TGTGCCAGCAGCCCCTTAGGAGGGGACAGCGAGACCCAGTACTTC,CASSPLGGDSETQYF
TRBV7-3,TRBD2,-,TRBJ2-3,TGTGCCAGCAGCTTAACTCTAGCGGGAGCAGATACGCAGTATTTT,CASSLTLAGADTQYF
TRBV9,TRBD1,-,TRBJ2-2,TGTGCCAGCAGCGTAGAAGCGGGACAGGGGGCATCGGACACCGGGGAGCTGTTTTTT,CASSVEAGQGASDTGELFF
TRBV13,TRBD1,-,TRBJ1-1,TGTGCCAGCAGCTCGAGGGGACAGATGAACACTGAAGCTTTCTTT,CASSSRGQMNTEAFF
TRBV5-1,TRBD2,-,TRBJ2-3,TGCGCCAGCAGCTCTGGCCTAGCGGGAGTGGCGGATACGCAGTATTTT,CASSSGLAGVADTQYF
TRBV7-9,-,-,TRBJ2-2,TGTGCCAGCAGCTTAGGGCTAGCCACCGGGGAGCTGTTTTTT,CASSLGLATGELFF
TRBV9,-,few,TRBJ1-2,TGTGCCAGCAGCGTAGTCACAGGGAACTATGGCTACACCTTC,CASSVVTGNYGYTF
TRBV7-9,-,-,TRBJ2-1,TGTGCCAGCAGCTTAGACACCTCGAGGGGGACCTCCTACAATGAGCAGTTCTTC,CASSLDTSRGTSYNEQFF
TRBV20-1,TRBD2,-,TRBJ2-2,TGCAGTGCTAGTCCTAGCGGGGTCACCGGGGAGCTGTTTTTT,CSASPSGVTGELFF
TRBV9,-,-,TRBJ1-6,TGTGCCAGCAGCGTAGAGACAGCATCAGGGTCACCCCTCCACTTT,CASSVETASGSPLHF
TRBV6-5,TRBD1,-,TRBJ1-4,TGTGCCAGCAGGCCCGACAGGGCGCAGCATGAAAAACTGTTTTTT,CASRPDRAQHEKLFF
TRBV5-6,TRBD2,-,TRBJ2-1,TGTGCCAGCACCTCCCCGGGGGAGCGGGAGGTACCCAATGAGCAGTTCTTC,CASTSPGEREVPNEQFF
TRBV7-8,-,-,TRBJ2-7,TGTGCCAGCAGCTTAGATACGGCGGGGTCATACGAGCAGTACTTC,CASSLDTAGSYEQYF
TRBV19,TRBD1,-,TRBJ1-2,TGTGCCAGTAGTGTCGAAGGACAGGGGAGGCATGGCTACACCTTC,CASSVEGQGRHGYTF
TRBV7-3,-,-,TRBJ2-7,TGTGCCAGCAGCCCCGGACACACAACCTACGAGCAGTACTTC,CASSPGHTTYEQYF
TRBV5-1,TRBD1,-,TRBJ1-6,TGCGCCAGCAGCCCGGGACAGGGGAATTCACCCCTCCACTTT,CASSPGQGNSPLHF
TRBV28,-,-,TRBJ2-1,TGTGCCAGCAGTGTACAGGGCTCGGGAAAAACTGAGCAGTTCTTC,CASSVQGSGKTEQFF
TRBV7-2,-,-,TRBJ1-5,TGTGCCAGCAGCCCTAGCGGGGAGCCCCAGCATTTT,CASSPSGEPQHF
TRBV28,TRBD1,-,TRBJ1-2,TGTGCCAGCAGTTTATCCTCGAACAGGGGTGGTGACTATGGCTACACCTTC,CASSLSSNRGGDYGYTF